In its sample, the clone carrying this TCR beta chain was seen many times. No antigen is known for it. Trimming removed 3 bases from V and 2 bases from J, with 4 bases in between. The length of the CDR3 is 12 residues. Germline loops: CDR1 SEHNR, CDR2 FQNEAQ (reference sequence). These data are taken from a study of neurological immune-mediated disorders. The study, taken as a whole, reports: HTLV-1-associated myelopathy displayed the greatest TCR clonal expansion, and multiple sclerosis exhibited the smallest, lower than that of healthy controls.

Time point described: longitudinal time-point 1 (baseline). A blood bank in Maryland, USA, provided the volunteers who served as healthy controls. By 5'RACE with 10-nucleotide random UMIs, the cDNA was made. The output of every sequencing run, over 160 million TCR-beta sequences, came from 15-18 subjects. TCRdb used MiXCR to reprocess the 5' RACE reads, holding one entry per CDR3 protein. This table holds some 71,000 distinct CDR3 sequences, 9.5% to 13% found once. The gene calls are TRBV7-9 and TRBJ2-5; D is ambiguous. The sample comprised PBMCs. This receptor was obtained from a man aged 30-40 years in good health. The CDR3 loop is CASSFQQETQYF. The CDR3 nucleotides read TGTGCCAGCAGCTTTCAGCAAGAGACCCAGTACTTC. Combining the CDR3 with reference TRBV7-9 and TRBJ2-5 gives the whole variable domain DTGVSQNPRHKITKRGQNVTFRCDPISEHNRLYWYRQTLGQGPEFLTYFQNEAQLEKSRLLSDRFSAERPKGSFSTLEIQRTEQGDSAMYLCASSFQQETQYFGPGTRLLVL.